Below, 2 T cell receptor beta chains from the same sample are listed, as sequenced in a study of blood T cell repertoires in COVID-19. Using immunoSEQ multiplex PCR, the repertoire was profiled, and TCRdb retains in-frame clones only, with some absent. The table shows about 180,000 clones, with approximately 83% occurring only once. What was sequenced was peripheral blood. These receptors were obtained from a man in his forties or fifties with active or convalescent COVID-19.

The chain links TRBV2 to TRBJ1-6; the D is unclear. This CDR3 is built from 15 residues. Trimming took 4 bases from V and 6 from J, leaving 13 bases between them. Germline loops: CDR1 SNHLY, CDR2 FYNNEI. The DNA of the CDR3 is TGTGCCAGCAGTGGCCGGGTCGGCGGTAATTCACCCCTCCACTTT. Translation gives CASSGRVGGNSPLHF.

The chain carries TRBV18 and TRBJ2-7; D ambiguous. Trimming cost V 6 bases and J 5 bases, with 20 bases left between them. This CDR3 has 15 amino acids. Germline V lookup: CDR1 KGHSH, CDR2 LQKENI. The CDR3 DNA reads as TGTGCCAGCTCCCCGCCTTCGAGTTCAAAAAACGAGCAGTACTTC. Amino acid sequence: CASSPPSSSKNEQYF.